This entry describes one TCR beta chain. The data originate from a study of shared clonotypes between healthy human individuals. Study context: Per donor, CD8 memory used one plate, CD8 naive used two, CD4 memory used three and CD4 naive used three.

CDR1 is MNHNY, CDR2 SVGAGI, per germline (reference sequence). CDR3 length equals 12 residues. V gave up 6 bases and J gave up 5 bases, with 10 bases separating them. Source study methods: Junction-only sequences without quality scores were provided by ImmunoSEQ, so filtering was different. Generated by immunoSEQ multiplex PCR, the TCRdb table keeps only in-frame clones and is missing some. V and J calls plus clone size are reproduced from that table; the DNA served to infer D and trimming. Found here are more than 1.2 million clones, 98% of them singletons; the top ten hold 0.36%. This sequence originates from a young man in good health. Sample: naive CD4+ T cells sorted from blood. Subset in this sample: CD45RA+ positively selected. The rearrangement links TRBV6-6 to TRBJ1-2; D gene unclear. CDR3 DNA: TGTGCCAGCAGCCCCGTGGGGTATGGCTACACCTTC. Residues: CASSPVGYGYTF.